This T cell receptor (beta chain) was captured by sequencing in a study of response to subunit inactivated influenza vaccine. Germline V gene lookup returns CDR1 SGHTA and CDR2 FQGNSA. The CDR3 consists of 14 residues. Deletions cut 5 bases from V and 8 bases from J, with 17 bases between. MiXCR, run by TCRdb on the RT-PCR reads, gives a single entry per CDR3 protein. The sample includes about 540,000 distinct CDR3 sequences, under 25% of them seen just once. This sample also belongs to another study, concerning T cells expressing NK-cell markers. As that study records: What made the TCR beta cDNA was 5'RACE template switching with UMIs.

This chain connects TRBV7-2 to TRBJ2-3; TRBD2 might be the D (5 bases). This clonotype originated in a man aged 50 or older who received an inactivated influenza vaccine. The sequences come from CD4+ T cells sorted from PBMCs, collected about 12 days after vaccination. The CDR3 is CASSRDSSKGTQYF. CDR3 nucleotide sequence: TGTGCCAGCAGCCGCGACTCTAGCAAGGGTACGCAGTATTTT. Using reference TRBV7-2 and TRBJ2-3 for the parts outside the CDR3, the full variable domain is GAGVSQSPSNKVTEKGKDVELRCDPISGHTALYWYRQSLGQGLEFLIYFQGNSAPDKSGLPSDRFSAERTGGSVSTLTIQRTQQEDSAVYLCASSRDSSKGTQYFGPGTRLTVL.